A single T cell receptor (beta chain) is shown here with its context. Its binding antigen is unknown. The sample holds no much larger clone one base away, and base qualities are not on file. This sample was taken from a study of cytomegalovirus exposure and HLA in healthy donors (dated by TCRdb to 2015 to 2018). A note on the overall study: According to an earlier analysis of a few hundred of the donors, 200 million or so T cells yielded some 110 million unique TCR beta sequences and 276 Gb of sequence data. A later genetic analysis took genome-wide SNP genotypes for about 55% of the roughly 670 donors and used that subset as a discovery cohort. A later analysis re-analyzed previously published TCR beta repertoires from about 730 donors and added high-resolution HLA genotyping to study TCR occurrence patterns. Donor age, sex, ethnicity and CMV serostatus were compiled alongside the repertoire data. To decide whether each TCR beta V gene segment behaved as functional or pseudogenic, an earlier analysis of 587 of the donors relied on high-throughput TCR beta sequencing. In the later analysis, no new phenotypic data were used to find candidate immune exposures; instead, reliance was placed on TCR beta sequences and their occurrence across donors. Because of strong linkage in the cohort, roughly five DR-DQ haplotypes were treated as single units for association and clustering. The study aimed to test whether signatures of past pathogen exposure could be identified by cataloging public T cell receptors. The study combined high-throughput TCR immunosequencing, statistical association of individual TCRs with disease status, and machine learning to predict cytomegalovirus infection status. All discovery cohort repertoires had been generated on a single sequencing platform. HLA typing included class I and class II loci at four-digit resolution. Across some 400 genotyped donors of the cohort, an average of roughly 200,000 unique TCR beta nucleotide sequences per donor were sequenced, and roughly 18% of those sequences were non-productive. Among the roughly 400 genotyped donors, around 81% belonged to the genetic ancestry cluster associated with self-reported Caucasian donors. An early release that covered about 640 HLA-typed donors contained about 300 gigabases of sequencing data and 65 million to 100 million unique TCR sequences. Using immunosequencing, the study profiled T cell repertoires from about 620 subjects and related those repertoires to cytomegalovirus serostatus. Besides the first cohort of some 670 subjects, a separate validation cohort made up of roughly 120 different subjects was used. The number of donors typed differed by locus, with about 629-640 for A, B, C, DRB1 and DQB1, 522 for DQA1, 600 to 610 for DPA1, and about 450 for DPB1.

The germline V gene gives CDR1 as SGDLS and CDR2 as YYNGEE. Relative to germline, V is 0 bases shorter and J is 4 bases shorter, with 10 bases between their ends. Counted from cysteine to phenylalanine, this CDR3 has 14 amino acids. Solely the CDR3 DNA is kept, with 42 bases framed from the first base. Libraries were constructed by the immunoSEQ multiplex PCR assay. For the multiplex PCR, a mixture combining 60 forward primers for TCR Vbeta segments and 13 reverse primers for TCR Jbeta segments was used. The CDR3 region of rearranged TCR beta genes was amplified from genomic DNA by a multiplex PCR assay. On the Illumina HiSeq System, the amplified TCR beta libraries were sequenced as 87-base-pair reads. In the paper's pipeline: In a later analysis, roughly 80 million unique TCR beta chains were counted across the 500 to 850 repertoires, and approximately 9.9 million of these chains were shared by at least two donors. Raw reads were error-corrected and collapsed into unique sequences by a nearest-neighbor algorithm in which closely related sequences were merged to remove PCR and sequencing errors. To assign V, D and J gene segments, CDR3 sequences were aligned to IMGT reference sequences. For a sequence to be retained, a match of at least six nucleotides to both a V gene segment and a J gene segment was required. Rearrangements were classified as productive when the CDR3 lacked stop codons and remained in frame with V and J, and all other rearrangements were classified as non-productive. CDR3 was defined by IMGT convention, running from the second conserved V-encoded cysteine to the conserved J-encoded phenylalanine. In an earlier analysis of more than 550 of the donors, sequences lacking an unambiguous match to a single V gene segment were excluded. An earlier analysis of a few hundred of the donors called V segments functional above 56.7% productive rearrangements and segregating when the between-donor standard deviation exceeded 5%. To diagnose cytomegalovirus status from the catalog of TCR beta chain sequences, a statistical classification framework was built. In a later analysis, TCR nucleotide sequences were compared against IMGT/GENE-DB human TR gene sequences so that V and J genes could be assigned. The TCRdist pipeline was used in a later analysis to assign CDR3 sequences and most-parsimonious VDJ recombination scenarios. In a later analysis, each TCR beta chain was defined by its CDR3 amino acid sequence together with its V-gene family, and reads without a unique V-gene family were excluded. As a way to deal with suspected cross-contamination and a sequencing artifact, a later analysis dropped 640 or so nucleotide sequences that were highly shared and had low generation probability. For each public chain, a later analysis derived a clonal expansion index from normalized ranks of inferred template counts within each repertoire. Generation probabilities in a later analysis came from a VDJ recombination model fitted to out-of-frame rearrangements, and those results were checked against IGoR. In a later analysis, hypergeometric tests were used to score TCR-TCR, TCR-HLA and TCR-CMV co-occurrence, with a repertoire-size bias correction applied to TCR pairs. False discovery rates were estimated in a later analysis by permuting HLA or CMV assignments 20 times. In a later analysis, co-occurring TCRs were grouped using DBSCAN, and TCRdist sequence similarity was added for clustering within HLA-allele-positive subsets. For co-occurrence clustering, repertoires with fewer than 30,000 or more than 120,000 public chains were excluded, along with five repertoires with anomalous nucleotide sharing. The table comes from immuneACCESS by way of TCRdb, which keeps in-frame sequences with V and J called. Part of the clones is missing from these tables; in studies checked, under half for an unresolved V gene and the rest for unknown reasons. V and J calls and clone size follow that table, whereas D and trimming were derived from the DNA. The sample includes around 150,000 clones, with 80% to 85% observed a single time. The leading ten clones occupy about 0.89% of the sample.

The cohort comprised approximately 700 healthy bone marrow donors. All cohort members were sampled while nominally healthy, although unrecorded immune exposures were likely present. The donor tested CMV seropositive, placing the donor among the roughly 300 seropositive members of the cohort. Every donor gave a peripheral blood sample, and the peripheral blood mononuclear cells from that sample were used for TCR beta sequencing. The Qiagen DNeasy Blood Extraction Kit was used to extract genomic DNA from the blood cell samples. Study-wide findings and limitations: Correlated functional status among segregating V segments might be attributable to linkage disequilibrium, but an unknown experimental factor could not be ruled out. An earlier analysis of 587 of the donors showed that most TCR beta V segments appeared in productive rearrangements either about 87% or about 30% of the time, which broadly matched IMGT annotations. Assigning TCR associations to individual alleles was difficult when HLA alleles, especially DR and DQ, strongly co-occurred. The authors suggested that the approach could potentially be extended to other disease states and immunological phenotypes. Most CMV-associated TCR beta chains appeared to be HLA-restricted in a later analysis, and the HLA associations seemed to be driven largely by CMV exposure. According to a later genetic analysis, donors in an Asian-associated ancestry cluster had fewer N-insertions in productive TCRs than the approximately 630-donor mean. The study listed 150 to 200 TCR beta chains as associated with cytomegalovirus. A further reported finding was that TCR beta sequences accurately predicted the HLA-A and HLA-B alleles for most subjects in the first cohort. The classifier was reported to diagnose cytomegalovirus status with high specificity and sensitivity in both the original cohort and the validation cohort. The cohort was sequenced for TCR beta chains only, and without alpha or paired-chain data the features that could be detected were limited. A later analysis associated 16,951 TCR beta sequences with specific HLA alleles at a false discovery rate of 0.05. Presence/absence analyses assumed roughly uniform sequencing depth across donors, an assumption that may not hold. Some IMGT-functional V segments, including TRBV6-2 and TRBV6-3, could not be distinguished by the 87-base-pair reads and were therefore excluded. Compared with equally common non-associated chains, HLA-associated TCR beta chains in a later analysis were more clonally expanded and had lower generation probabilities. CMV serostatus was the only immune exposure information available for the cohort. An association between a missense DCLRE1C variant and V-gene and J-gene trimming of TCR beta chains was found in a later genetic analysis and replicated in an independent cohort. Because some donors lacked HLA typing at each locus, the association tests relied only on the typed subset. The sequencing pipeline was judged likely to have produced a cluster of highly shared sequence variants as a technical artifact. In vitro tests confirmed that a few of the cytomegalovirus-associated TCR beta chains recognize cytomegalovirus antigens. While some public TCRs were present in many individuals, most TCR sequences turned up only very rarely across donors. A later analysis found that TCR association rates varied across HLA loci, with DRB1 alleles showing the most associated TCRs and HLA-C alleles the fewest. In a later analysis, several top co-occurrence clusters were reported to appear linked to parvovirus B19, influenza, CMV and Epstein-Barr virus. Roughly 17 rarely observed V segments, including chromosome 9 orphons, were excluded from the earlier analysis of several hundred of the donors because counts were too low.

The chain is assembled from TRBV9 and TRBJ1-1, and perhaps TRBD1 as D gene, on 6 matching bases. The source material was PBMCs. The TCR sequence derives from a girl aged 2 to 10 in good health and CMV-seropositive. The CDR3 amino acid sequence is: CASSVAGASTEAFF. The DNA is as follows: TGTGCCAGCAGCGTAGCAGGGGCCAGCACTGAAGCTTTCTTT.